This entry is about one T cell receptor beta chain. These data are taken from a study of cytomegalovirus exposure and HLA in healthy donors. CDR3 length: 13 residues. V was clipped by 4 bases and J by 9 bases, with 13 bases between them. Per germline, CDR1 MGHRA and CDR2 YSYEKL. The PCR ran on 60 Vbeta and 13 Jbeta primers. The assay was immunoSEQ multiplex PCR, and TCRdb's table has in-frame clones only and misses some. The data contain 200,000 to 250,000 clones, about 74% of them singletons. There were likely unrecorded immune exposures, though donors were nominally healthy when sampled. This sequence originates from a woman younger than 45 in good health and CMV-seronegative. Sequencing input: PBMCs. V usage is TRBV4-1 and J usage is TRBJ1-3; no clear D. Here the CDR3 reads CASSPLGSSTIYF. The CDR3 bases are TGCGCCAGCAGCCCCCTGGGGAGCAGCACCATATATTTT.